This note documents a single T cell receptor (beta chain) sequence. Its antigen remains unknown. Some clones are missing from TCRdb's copy, which holds only in-frame ones; the method was immunoSEQ multiplex PCR. The table shows about 150,000 clones, with over 85% occurring only once. Germline lookup yields CDR1 SGHNT and CDR2 YYREEE (reference sequence). V shed 9 bases and J 0 bases; nucleotides not matched to a gene: 7. The CDR3 has 15 residues. The data were taken from a study of T cell responses to AZD1222 COVID-19 vaccine. Study at large: Second-dose recipients at about 4 or about 12 weeks were treated as one pooled group.

The study, taken as a whole, reports: Recipients of AZD1222 seropositive at baseline numbered only 6 or 7. Repertoire sampling was restricted to post-peak T cell response timepoints.

The sequence was collected from an adult in good health. Sequencing used peripheral blood, obtained on day 0 of AZD1222 vaccination. This chain links TRBV5-4 with TRBJ1-4, with 8 bases that match TRBD1. CDR3 bases: TGTGCCACACGGACAGGGTCAACAACTAATGAAAAACTGTTTTTT. It yields the protein CATRTGSTTNEKLFF.